The sequence of this TCR beta chain was determined in a study of cytomegalovirus exposure and HLA in healthy donors. The PCR used 60 Vbeta and 13 Jbeta primers. Sequencing was performed with immunoSEQ multiplex PCR; in TCRdb, only in-frame clones are kept and a portion is missing. The sample records approximately 110,000 clones, 74% being singletons. The CDR3 loop spans 15 amino acids. In germline, CDR1 is LNHDA, CDR2 SQIVND (reference sequence). V shed 1 base and J shed 0 bases, with 9 bases lying between them. Findings of the study overall: CMV serostatus was the only immune exposure information that was available.

With regard to this clone: Its matching antigen is unknown.

The chain links TRBV19 to TRBJ2-5; TRBD1 is a possible D gene (6 bases). Sequenced sample: PBMCs. This clonotype was sampled from a man between 50 and 59 years old in good health and CMV-seropositive. CDR3 in DNA: TGTGCCAGTAGTATAGGGGGGACATACCAAGAGACCCAGTACTTC. Amino acids: CASSIGGTYQETQYF.